Listed below are T cell receptor beta chains from one sample, sequenced in a study of T cells in localized non-small cell lung cancer. Profiling relied on immunoSEQ multiplex PCR, and the TCRdb table lists in-frame clones only, not all of them. The sample records tens of thousands of clones, around four fifths being singletons. The sample consisted of peripheral blood, taken before any cancer treatment. These receptors were obtained from a female donor older than 55 with stage I lung adenocarcinoma. The CDR3 runs from the conserved cysteine through the conserved F or W. D genes are given only for firm matches. Clone size is stated in some rows and not others, as once, few, many or a class when expanded.

V	J	D	size	CDR3	DNA
TRBV7-8	TRBJ2-3	NA	few	CASSPTDTDTQYF	TGTGCCAGCAGCCCTACAGACACAGATACGCAGTATTTT
TRBV7-8	TRBJ2-5	TRBD1	NA	CASRRRTGQGQETQYF	TGTGCCAGCAGAAGACGCACGGGACAGGGGCAAGAGACCCAGTACTTC
TRBV21-1	TRBJ2-7	NA	once	CASSPAQILSYEQYF	TGTGCCAGCAGTCCCGCGCAGATCCTCTCCTACGAGCAGTACTTC
TRBV19	TRBJ2-1	NA	NA	CASRPKAGTTYNEQFF	TGTGCCAGTAGACCAAAGGCCGGGACAACCTACAATGAGCAGTTCTTC
TRBV6-6	TRBJ2-7	NA	NA	CASSYDGFRNF	TGTGCCAGCAGTTACGACGGGTTCCGTAACTTC
TRBV19	TRBJ1-2	NA	NA	CASSIVGEDGYTF	TGTGCCAGTAGTATAGTGGGGGAGGATGGCTACACCTTC
TRBV6-5	TRBJ2-3	NA	NA	CASADGNADTQYF	TGTGCCAGCGCGGACGGAAACGCAGATACGCAGTATTTT
TRBV19	TRBJ1-1	NA	NA	CASSIEGRTEAFF	TGTGCCAGTAGTATAGAGGGGAGGACTGAAGCTTTCTTT
TRBV19	TRBJ2-1	TRBD2	NA	CASSIGRLAGVNNEQFF	TGTGCCAGTAGTATAGGAAGACTAGCGGGAGTTAACAATGAGCAGTTCTTC
TRBV6-5	TRBJ2-3	TRBD2	NA	CASSVRLAGGDTQYF	TGTGCCAGCAGCGTAAGGCTAGCGGGAGGGGATACGCAGTATTTT
TRBV19	TRBJ1-1	NA	NA	CASSILPQTEAFF	TGTGCCAGTAGTATCCTCCCCCAGACTGAAGCTTTCTTT
TRBV5-1	TRBJ1-1	NA	NA	CASSFQGRGSRNTEAFF	TGCGCCAGCAGCTTCCAGGGACGGGGATCGAGGAACACTGAAGCTTTCTTT
TRBV18	TRBJ2-5	NA	once	CASSPPGGFGREETQYF	TGTGCCAGCTCACCACCGGGGGGCTTTGGCCGGGAAGAGACCCAGTACTTC
TRBV6-4	TRBJ2-7	NA	NA	CASSDSSPGADKSYEQYF	TGTGCCAGCAGTGACTCGAGCCCGGGGGCGGACAAGTCCTACGAGCAGTACTTC
TRBV7-3	TRBJ2-2	TRBD2	NA	CASSAGTRSSFGTGELFF	TGTGCCAGCAGCGCCGGGACTAGATCATCCTTTGGCACCGGGGAGCTGTTTTTT